A single TCR beta chain is shown here with its context. The CDR3 spans 14 residues. Looked up from germline, CDR1 is ENHRY and CDR2 is SYGVKD. J gave up 6 bases and V 0 bases, and 2 bases lay outside the gene matches. This record comes from a study of cytomegalovirus exposure and HLA in healthy donors. With 60 Vbeta and 13 Jbeta primers, the PCR was carried out. Clones were sequenced by immunoSEQ multiplex PCR, and TCRdb holds only the in-frame ones, with some missing. The table for this sample gives 100,000 to 150,000 clones. The sample was PBMCs. The chain recombines TRBV10-3 with TRBJ1-5, with TRBD1 matching 7 bases. The sequence was obtained from a man aged 40-49 years in good health and CMV-seronegative. CDR3 bases: TGTGCCATCAGTGAGTCTACAGGGGTTCAGCCCCAGCATTTT. It encodes CAISESTGVQPQHF.